Listed here are 10 T cell receptor beta chains from one sample, sequenced in a study of PD-1 blockade in classical Hodgkin lymphoma. Every patient had relapsed following autologous stem cell transplantation, and cohorts differed in brentuximab vedotin exposure. Method: immunoSEQ multiplex PCR; TCRdb's copy keeps in-frame clones and lacks some. The sample records under 25,000 clones, 77% being singletons. The sample in question was peripheral blood mononuclear cells (PBMCs), obtained before the second cycle of nivolumab. The receptors here all came from a human donor with classical Hodgkin lymphoma.

The genes are TRBV29-1 and TRBJ2-7, with D hard to call. The germline V gene has CDR1 SQVTM and CDR2 ANQGSEA. This CDR3 spans 13 amino acids. V lost 0 bases, J lost 2 bases, and 8 bases lay in between. The CDR3 DNA reads as TGCAGCGTTGAAGACTCAGTAACCTACGAGCAGTACTTC. Protein product: CSVEDSVTYEQYF.

The J gene is TRBJ2-3, the V gene TRBV5-1; D remains ambiguous. Germline V gene sequence: CDR1 SGHRS, CDR2 YFSETQ. Trimming stripped 6 bases from V and 1 base from J, with 15 bases between. There are 15 residues in the CDR3. CDR3 region: CASTSPLQGTDTQYF. CDR3 bases: TGCGCCAGCACCTCCCCCCTACAAGGCACAGATACGCAGTATTTT.

V usage is TRBV20-1 and J usage is TRBJ1-1; the match to TRBD1 covers 7 bases. This CDR3 has 11 residues. Germline CDR1 reads DFQATT; CDR2 reads SNEGSKA (reference sequence). The CDR3 sequence is CRDRWDTEAFF. The CDR3 coding sequence is TGCAGGGACAGGTGGGACACTGAAGCTTTCTTT.

The chain has TRBV5-5 and TRBJ2-5; 7 bases are shared with TRBD2. The CDR3 has 16 residues. CDR1 SGHKS and CDR2 YYEKEE come from the germline V gene (reference sequence). J gave up 1 base and V 3 bases, and 9 bases lay outside the gene matches. Written as DNA, the CDR3 is TGTGCCAGCAGCTGGTCAGCGGGGTCGGCCCAAGAGACCCAGTACTTC. Translated, it gives CASSWSAGSAQETQYF.

This sequence joins TRBV7-9 and TRBJ2-3, with D hard to call. The CDR3 sequence is 15 residues long. Germline-derived CDR1 and CDR2 are SEHNR and FQNEAQ (reference sequence). The V end lost 1 base, the J end lost 2 bases, and 10 bases lay between the germline ends. CDR3 sequence: CASSLDGLDTDTQYF. CDR3 bases: TGTGCCAGCAGCTTAGACGGGCTCGACACAGATACGCAGTATTTT.

On this clone itself: Other DNA sequences within the sample encode an identical CDR3. This rearrangement joins TRBV19 to TRBJ2-2, with 11 bases lining up with TRBD1. The germline CDR1 and CDR2 sequences are LNHDA and SQIVND (reference sequence). V lost 2 bases to trimming and J lost 5 bases; unmatched junction nucleotides: 7. The CDR3 contains 17 residues. The CDR3 sequence is CASSIRTGTGGTGELFF. The CDR3 bases are TGTGCCAGTAGTATAAGAACGGGGACAGGGGGAACCGGGGAGCTGTTTTTT.

The chain uses TRBV5-8 and TRBJ1-2; perhaps TRBD1 as D (6 bases). The length of the CDR3 is 16 residues. The germline gives CDR1 SGHTS, CDR2 YDEGEE. Trimming took 3 bases from V and 4 from J, leaving 19 bases between them. CDR3 residues: CASSSLGGLGSYGYTF. The CDR3 DNA is TGTGCCAGCAGCTCCCTAGGGGGTCTCGGAAGCTATGGCTACACCTTC.

This clone was found a few times. The chain couples TRBV5-1 to TRBJ1-4; D might be TRBD1 (5 bases). Germline V CDR1 and CDR2: SGHRS, YFSETQ. The CDR3 is 15 residues long. Trimming shortened V by 0 bases and J by 5 bases, and 11 bases separated the two germline ends. The CDR3 sequence: CASSLATGRNEKLFF. Written as DNA, the CDR3 is TGCGCCAGCAGCTTGGCTACAGGCCGAAATGAAAAACTGTTTTTT.

J is TRBJ1-3 and V is TRBV2; TRBD1 agrees at 7 bases. The CDR3 sequence is 15 residues long. The germline CDR1 and CDR2 sequences are SNHLY and FYNNEI. V trimming: 6 bases; J trimming: 0 bases; junction bases outside the gene matches: 5. In DNA, the CDR3 is TGTGCCAGCAGCCCGGACAGGATCTCTGGAAACACCATATATTTT. Translation gives CASSPDRISGNTIYF. Drawing the rest from reference TRBV2 and TRBJ1-3, the complete variable domain is EPEVTQTPSHQVTQMGQEVILRCVPISNHLYFYWYRQILGQKVEFLVSFYNNEISEKSEIFDDQFSVERPDGSNFTLKIRSTKLEDSAMYFCASSPDRISGNTIYFGEGSWLTVV.

The chain joins TRBV5-1 to TRBJ1-1, with TRBD1 identical over 7 bases. Unmatched junction bases numbered 13, after V lost 2 bases and J lost 0 bases. The CDR3 totals 18 residues. Germline-derived CDR1 and CDR2 are SGHRS and YFSETQ. In nucleotides, the CDR3 is TGCGCCAGCAGCTTTAGTATTGAGGCAGGGGGTATGAACACTGAAGCTTTCTTT. Protein product: CASSFSIEAGGMNTEAFF.